Presented here are 19 T cell receptor beta chains from one specimen sequenced in a study of CD8+ T cells in alopecia areata. Extraction of RNA preceded its reverse transcription into cDNA, which served as the sequencing template. Here immunoSEQ multiplex PCR was the method, and the copy in TCRdb shows in-frame clones only, minus some. Altogether 220,000 or so clones are present, 50% to 70% being singletons, with the ten largest covering 0.45%. This specimen consisted of CD4+ T cells sorted from blood, obtained at week 0. All receptors come from a human donor with alopecia areata.

This clone came up a few times. The CDR3 here is CASSYTGTGGTEAFF. As DNA, the CDR3 is TGTGCCAGCAGCTACACCGGGACAGGGGGCACTGAAGCTTTCTTT. The gene calls are TRBV6-6 and TRBJ1-1; 11 positions match TRBD1. Germline assignment: CDR1 MNHNY and CDR2 SVGAGI (reference sequence). With 6 bases clipped from V and 4 bases from J, the junction kept 7 bases outside the gene matches. This CDR3 is built from 15 residues.

As concerns this clone: The same CDR3 arises from other DNA sequences in this sample as well. The V and J genes are TRBV29-1 and TRBJ1-1; no reliable D call. Trimming removed 1 base at V and 1 base at J, with 4 bases between. This CDR3 contains 12 residues. Germline V gene sequence: CDR1 SQVTM, CDR2 ANQGSEA. The CDR3 sequence: CSVEGKNTEAFF. CDR3 nucleotides: TGCAGCGTTGAAGGCAAGAACACTGAAGCTTTCTTT.

The chain joins TRBV14 to TRBJ1-1; a possible D gene is TRBD1 (5 bases). Germline assignment: CDR1 SGHDN and CDR2 FVKESK. The CDR3 is made up of 16 amino acids. The germline V and J ends were trimmed by 3 bases and 1 base, with 15 bases remaining between them. The CDR3 loop reads CASSQRVWDPNTEAFF. Written as DNA, the CDR3 is TGTGCCAGCAGCCAGCGGGTTTGGGACCCGAACACTGAAGCTTTCTTT.

This clone was recorded a few times. The chain carries TRBV29-1 and TRBJ2-1; 8 bases agree with TRBD2. Germline loops: CDR1 SQVTM, CDR2 ANQGSEA. The length of the CDR3 is 14 residues. The J segment lost 5 bases and the V segment lost 7 bases, leaving 10 bases of the junction unmatched. The CDR3 spells CSAGASGLDNEQFF. CDR3 nucleotides: TGCAGCGCGGGAGCTAGCGGGCTAGACAATGAGCAGTTCTTC.

This clone appeared a few times. The J gene is TRBJ2-2, the V gene TRBV4-1; maybe TRBD1 (6 bases). The V gene's germline CDR1 is MGHRA and CDR2 YSYEKL. This CDR3 contains 15 residues. Trimming took off 0 bases at V and 7 bases at J, with 12 bases between the two ends. The CDR3: CASSQDRPGVGELFF. The CDR3 DNA reads TGCGCCAGCAGCCAAGATCGACCAGGGGTCGGGGAGCTGTTTTTT.

This rearrangement joins TRBV4-2 to TRBJ2-3; a possible D gene is TRBD1 (6 bases). The CDR3 consists of 13 residues. Trimming shortened V by 0 bases and J by 6 bases, and 7 bases separated the two germline ends. Germline V gene data show CDR1 as LGHNA and CDR2 as YNFKEQ. In DNA form, the CDR3 reads TGTGCCAGCAGCCAAGATCAGGGGGATACGCAGTATTTT. This codes for CASSQDQGDTQYF.

This chain joins TRBV29-1 and TRBJ2-7; TRBD1 might be the D (5 bases). The germline V and J ends were trimmed by 6 bases and 3 bases, with 15 bases remaining between them. Germline CDR1 and CDR2: SQVTM and ANQGSEA. There are 13 residues in the CDR3. The CDR3 is CSVSLSRGYEQYF. CDR3 nucleotide sequence: TGCAGCGTCTCCCTGTCAAGGGGCTACGAGCAGTACTTC.

The chain uses TRBV6-1 and TRBJ1-1; D gene unclear. With 7 bases removed from V and 1 base from J, the gap between germline ends came to 10 bases. The germline V gene encodes CDR1 MNHNS and CDR2 SASEGT. The CDR3 runs 13 residues. The CDR3 loop is CASTQSRNTEAFF. The CDR3 region has the DNA TGTGCCAGCACCCAGTCAAGGAACACTGAAGCTTTCTTT.

The chain uses TRBV15 and TRBJ2-7, with D maybe TRBD2 (6 bases). The CDR3 loop spans 16 amino acids. Germline CDR1 is LNHNV and CDR2 is YYDKDF (reference sequence). V was clipped by 0 bases and J by 0 bases, with 12 bases between them. This CDR3 reads CATSRDSGDSSYEQYF. The DNA for the CDR3 is TGTGCCACCAGCAGAGATTCGGGAGACAGCTCCTACGAGCAGTACTTC.

The chain is built from TRBV9 and TRBJ2-4, with D possibly matching TRBD1 (7 bases). The germline CDR1 and CDR2 sequences are SGDLS and YYNGEE. The CDR3 is 15 amino acids. V gave up 1 base and J gave up 3 bases, with 11 bases separating them. The CDR3 here is CASSVTGEVKNIQYF. Here the CDR3 DNA reads TGTGCCAGCAGCGTAACAGGGGAGGTCAAAAACATTCAGTACTTC.

The chain links TRBV30 to TRBJ2-2; D gene uncertain. The CDR3 has 12 amino acids. Trimming took off 3 bases at V and 7 bases at J, with 9 bases between the two ends. Germline V gene sequence: CDR1 GTSNPN, CDR2 SVGIG (reference sequence). CDR3 protein: CAWRLLGGELFF. CDR3 DNA sequence: TGTGCCTGGAGGCTCCTCGGCGGGGAGCTGTTTTTT.

This clone was seen just once. This chain uses TRBV11-3 with TRBJ2-3, with 9 bases matching TRBD1. This CDR3 is built from 14 residues. V lost 5 bases, J lost 10 bases, and 10 bases stayed unmatched. Germline V gives CDR1 SGHNT, CDR2 YENEEA. The CDR3 here is CASSKGQGLRPQYF. The CDR3 nucleotides are TGTGCCAGCAGCAAGGGACAGGGACTTAGGCCGCAGTATTTT.

This sequence joins TRBV27 and TRBJ2-4, with D possibly matching TRBD2 (5 bases). V was cut by 8 bases and J by 1 base, with 15 bases left in between. The CDR3 is made up of 15 amino acids. Germline CDR1 is MNHEY and CDR2 is SMNVEV (reference sequence). CDR3 sequence reads: CASSPADSAKNIQYF. The CDR3 region has the DNA TGTGCCAGCTCTCCGGCGGACTCCGCCAAAAACATTCAGTACTTC.

V and J are TRBV27 and TRBJ2-7, with TRBD1 matching over 9 bases. V was pared by 5 bases and J by 3 bases, with 17 bases of the junction left unmatched. The CDR3 contains 18 residues. Germline V gives CDR1 MNHEY, CDR2 SMNVEV (reference sequence). The chain's CDR3 is CASSKDVGRTGASYEQYF. In nucleotides, the CDR3 is TGTGCCAGCAGTAAGGATGTGGGCCGGACAGGGGCAAGCTACGAGCAGTACTTC.

The chain has TRBV5-4 and TRBJ1-1, with D unclear. Germline V lookup: CDR1 SGHNT, CDR2 YYREEE (reference sequence). The CDR3 contains 15 residues. Trimming shortened V by 3 bases and J by 0 bases, and 12 bases separated the two germline ends. CDR3 loop: CASSSSGSLNTEAFF. The CDR3 coding sequence is TGTGCCAGCAGCTCCTCCGGGAGTCTGAACACTGAAGCTTTCTTT.

The V and J genes are TRBV30 and TRBJ2-7, with 7 bases that match TRBD2. V was pared by 4 bases and J by 0 bases, with 6 bases of the junction left unmatched. CDR1 is GTSNPN and CDR2 is SVGIG in the germline V gene (reference sequence). The length of the CDR3 is 14 residues. The CDR3 spells CAWKRDPVSYEQYF. The CDR3 DNA sequence: TGTGCCTGGAAGCGGGACCCTGTCTCCTACGAGCAGTACTTC. Looking up the rest from reference TRBV30 and TRBJ2-7 gives the full variable domain: SQTIHQWPATLVQPVGSPLSLECTVEGTSNPNLYWYRQAAGRGLQLLFYSVGIGQISSEVPQNLSASRPQDRQFILSSKKLLLSDSGFYLCAWKRDPVSYEQYFGPGTRLTVT.

The chain uses TRBV9 and TRBJ2-1, with 10 bases fitting TRBD1. The ends lost 4 bases at V and 5 bases at J; junction bases unmatched: 6. CDR3 length: 15 amino acids. Germline lookup yields CDR1 SGDLS and CDR2 YYNGEE. The DNA of the CDR3 is TGTGCCAGCAGCACCGGGACAGGGGCCCACAATGAGCAGTTCTTC. It codes for CASSTGTGAHNEQFF.

CDR3 nucleotide sequence: TGTGCCAGCAGCCGGTCCGGCTCCTACGAGCAGTACTTC. Protein sequence: CASSRSGSYEQYF. The V call is TRBV7-2, the J call TRBJ2-7; no definite D call. The CDR3 runs to 13 residues. V lost 5 bases, J lost 0 bases, and 8 bases lay in between. Germline values: CDR1 SGHTA, CDR2 FQGNSA.

The rearrangement joins TRBV23-1 to TRBJ2-3, with TRBD2 identical over 13 bases. TRBV23-1 is known as an ORF, though its function is uncertain. The J segment lost 2 bases and the V segment lost 0 bases, leaving 14 bases of the junction unmatched. The CDR3 consists of 21 residues. This chain's CDR3 is CASSQSGTTSGRPRTTDTQYF. Written as DNA, the CDR3 is TGCGCCAGCAGTCAATCGGGGACGACTAGCGGGAGGCCCAGAACCACAGATACGCAGTATTTT.